These T cell receptor beta chains were read from a single sample in a study of blood T cell repertoires in COVID-19. Only in-frame clones appear in the TCRdb table, and some are missing; sequencing was by immunoSEQ multiplex PCR. This sample carries 90,000 to 120,000 clones, 80% to 90% of them seen once, and the ten largest clones take roughly 15%. Source material: peripheral blood. The receptors were gathered from a man between 45 and 60 years old with acute or convalescent COVID-19. CDR3s include the opening cysteine and the closing phenylalanine or tryptophan. Each record gives: V gene, D gene, clone size, J gene, CDR3 DNA, CDR3 protein. A D gene is named only where the DNA matches it firmly. Expanded clones get a size class; other rows say once, few or many, or leave the size out.

TRBV7-2	.	.	TRBJ2-3	TGTGCCAGCAGCCCGGAGGTAGGGGCGCGGGAGGACAGGGATACGCAGTATTTT	CASSPEVGAREDRDTQYF
TRBV25-1	TRBD1	.	TRBJ2-7	TGTGCCAGCAGTGAACTTGGACAGGGGAAATCCTACGAGCAGTACTTC	CASSELGQGKSYEQYF
TRBV2	.	.	TRBJ2-3	TGTGCCAGCCGGAGGGGGGGGGTTGCGGCGGATACGCAGTATTTT	CASRRGGVAADTQYF
TRBV20-1	.	.	TRBJ1-1	TGCAGTGCTTGGACAGTCACTGAAGCTTTCTTT	CSAWTVTEAFF
TRBV5-1	.	.	TRBJ1-4	TGCGCCAGCAGCCTTGGGGCAGGAATTAATGAAAAACTGTTTTTT	CASSLGAGINEKLFF
TRBV10-3	TRBD2	.	TRBJ2-5	TGTGCCATCAGTGCAGCGGGACTAGCGGGGGGAGAGACCCAGTACTTC	CAISAAGLAGGETQYF
TRBV27	.	.	TRBJ2-7	TGTGCCAGCAGTTCTGTCGGATCCCCCGGGGAGCAGTACTTC	CASSSVGSPGEQYF
TRBV29-1	TRBD1	.	TRBJ2-7	TGCAGCGCAACCGGGACAGGGACCTACGAGCAGTACTTC	CSATGTGTYEQYF
TRBV19	.	.	TRBJ2-5	TGTGCCAGTAGTAACGACCAAACAGTAGAGACCCAGTACTTC	CASSNDQTVETQYF
TRBV5-1	TRBD2	once	TRBJ2-3	TGCGCCAGCAGCTTGCAGGCTAGCGGGAGCTCAGATACGCAGTATTTT	CASSLQASGSSDTQYF
TRBV19	.	.	TRBJ1-1	TGTGCCAGTAGTCTACAGGAGAACACTGAAGCTTTCTTT	CASSLQENTEAFF
TRBV15	TRBD2	.	TRBJ2-1	TGTGCCACCAGCAGAGTAGCGGGAGGGCCCTTCGATGAGCAGTTCTTC	CATSRVAGGPFDEQFF
TRBV19	.	.	TRBJ2-1	TGTGCGAGTAGAGAGAGGGTCGGAAGCTCCTACAATGAGCAGTTCTTC	CASRERVGSSYNEQFF
TRBV5-4	TRBD1	.	TRBJ2-3	TGTGCCAGCAGCCCCAGGGGGCGCGCAGATACGCAGTATTTT	CASSPRGRADTQYF
TRBV5-4	TRBD1	.	TRBJ2-7	TGTGCCAGCAGCTTGGGACAGGGGGCTACCTACGAGCAGTACTTC	CASSLGQGATYEQYF
TRBV4-2	TRBD1	.	TRBJ2-5	TGTGCCAGCAGCCAAGAATGGGGACAGCAAGAGACCCAGTACTTC	CASSQEWGQQETQYF
TRBV15	.	.	TRBJ2-2	TGTGCCACCAGCAGAGATCCCGGCACCGGGGAGCTGTTTTTT	CATSRDPGTGELFF
TRBV27	TRBD1	.	TRBJ1-2	TGTGCCAGCAGTTTAAAGGGACAGGGTAACTATGGCTACACCTTC	CASSLKGQGNYGYTF
TRBV11-2	TRBD1	.	TRBJ2-3	TGTGCCAGCAGCCCACAGGGGGCAGGTCCAGATACGCAGTATTTT	CASSPQGAGPDTQYF
TRBV6-1	TRBD2	.	TRBJ2-4	TGTGCCAGCAGTGACCCCCCGGGGGGTGGCAAAAACATTCAGTACTTC	CASSDPPGGGKNIQYF
TRBV11-2	TRBD1	once	TRBJ1-1	TGTGCCAGCAGCCGATGGACAGGGAACACTGAAGCTTTCTTT	CASSRWTGNTEAFF
TRBV11-2	TRBD2	.	TRBJ2-2	TGTGCCAGCAGCGCTACTAGCGGGAAAAATACCGGGGAGCTGTTTTTT	CASSATSGKNTGELFF
TRBV5-1	.	.	TRBJ2-7	TGCGCCAGCAGTCCAGAAAACTACGAGCAGTACTTC	CASSPENYEQYF
TRBV28	TRBD1	.	TRBJ1-1	TGTGCCAGCAGTTCGACAGGGAAGGCTTTCTTT	CASSSTGKAFF
TRBV15	.	once	TRBJ1-2	TGTGCCACCAGGACCGATACAGGGTCCCTTTATGGCTACACCTTC	CATRTDTGSLYGYTF
TRBV7-9	TRBD2	few	TRBJ2-1	TGTGCCTTTCCGGGACTAAGATACGGTGAGCAGTTCTTC	CAFPGLRYGEQFF
TRBV20-1	.	.	TRBJ1-1	TGCAGTGCCCGGGGGTCCCTTGAAGCTTTCTTT	CSARGSLEAFF
TRBV9	TRBD1	.	TRBJ2-1	TGTGCCAGCAGCGCGCCGGGACAGGGGTTCGATGAGCAGTTCTTC	CASSAPGQGFDEQFF
TRBV24-1	TRBD1	once	TRBJ2-1	TGTGCCACCAGTGAAGACAAAGGGACAGGGGGTGTTTTCTCCTACAATGAGCAGTTCTTC	CATSEDKGTGGVFSYNEQFF
TRBV20-1	.	few	TRBJ1-5	TGCAGTGCTAGTAACGGGACAAGACAGCCCCAGCATTTT	CSASNGTRQPQHF
TRBV2	.	.	TRBJ2-5	TGTGCCAGCAGACTTGGAGGAGAGACCCAGTACTTC	CASRLGGETQYF
TRBV15	.	few	TRBJ2-3	TGTGCCACCAGCAGAGGTGAGGGTACGCAGTATTTT	CATSRGEGTQYF
TRBV4-1	TRBD2	many	TRBJ2-7	TGCGCCAGCAGCCTCCGGGAGGGGGGCGAGCAGTACTTC	CASSLREGGEQYF
TRBV9	TRBD2	.	TRBJ2-7	TGTGCCAGCAGCACCACTAGCGGTACCTACGAGCAGTACTTC	CASSTTSGTYEQYF
TRBV6-1	.	.	TRBJ1-2	TGTGCCAGCAGTTCTAGGGGCCTGATCTATGGCTACACCTTC	CASSSRGLIYGYTF
TRBV24-1	.	.	TRBJ2-5	TGTGCCACCAGTGATTTGGGCAGGGGAGTGGAGACCCAGTACTTC	CATSDLGRGVETQYF
TRBV5-6	.	.	TRBJ2-7	TGTGCCAGCACGGACAGCTCGAAGTACGAGCAGTACTTC	CASTDSSKYEQYF
TRBV20-1	.	.	TRBJ2-2	TGCAGTGCTAGTTCAGCGGACGCGAACACCGGGGAGCTGTTTTTT	CSASSADANTGELFF
TRBV6-5	TRBD2	.	TRBJ2-5	TGTGCCAGCACTTCGCGGCTAGCGGGAGGAGAGACCCAGTACTTC	CASTSRLAGGETQYF
TRBV4-1	.	.	TRBJ2-7	TGCGCCAGCAGCCCCTATCCTAGCCCCAGGTCCTCTAACGAGCAGTACTTC	CASSPYPSPRSSNEQYF
TRBV9	TRBD1	.	TRBJ1-1	TGTGCCAGCAGCCCTGGACAGGGTCGGATTCCTGAAGCTTTCTTT	CASSPGQGRIPEAFF
TRBV29-1	.	few	TRBJ2-2	TGCAGCGTGACGACTACCGGGGAGCTGTTTTTT	CSVTTTGELFF
TRBV2	.	.	TRBJ2-7	TGTGCCAGCGATCAGGGTCGGAGCTACGAGCAGTACTTC	CASDQGRSYEQYF
TRBV14	TRBD2	.	TRBJ2-5	TGTGCCAGCAGCCAGCTAGCGGGAGACGAGACCCAGTACTTC	CASSQLAGDETQYF